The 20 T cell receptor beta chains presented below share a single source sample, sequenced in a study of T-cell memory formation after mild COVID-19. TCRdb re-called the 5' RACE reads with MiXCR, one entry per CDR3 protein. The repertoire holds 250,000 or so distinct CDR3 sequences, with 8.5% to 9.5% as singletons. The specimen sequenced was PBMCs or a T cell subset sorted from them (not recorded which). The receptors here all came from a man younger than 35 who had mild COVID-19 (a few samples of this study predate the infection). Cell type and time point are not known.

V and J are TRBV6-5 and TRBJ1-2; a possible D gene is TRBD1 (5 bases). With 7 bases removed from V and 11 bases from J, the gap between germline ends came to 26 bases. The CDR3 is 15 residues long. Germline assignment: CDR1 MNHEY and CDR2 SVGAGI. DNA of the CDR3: TGTGCCAGCACCCAGATCTTCCCGGGGGAATCCCCTTACACCTTC. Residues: CASTQIFPGESPYTF.

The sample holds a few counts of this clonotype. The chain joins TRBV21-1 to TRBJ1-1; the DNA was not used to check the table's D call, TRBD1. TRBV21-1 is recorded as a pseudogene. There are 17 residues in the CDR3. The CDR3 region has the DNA TGTGCCAGCAGCCCCCTAATAGGACAGGGGACGAACACTGAAGCTTTCTTT. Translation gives CASSPLIGQGTNTEAFF.

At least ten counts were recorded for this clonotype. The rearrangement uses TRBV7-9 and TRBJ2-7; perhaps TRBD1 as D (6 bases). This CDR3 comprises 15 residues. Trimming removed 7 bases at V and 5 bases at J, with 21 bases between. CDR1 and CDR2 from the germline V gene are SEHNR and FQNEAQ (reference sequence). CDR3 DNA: TGTGCCAGCACCCGATGGCAGGGGAGTTTGAACGAGCAGTACTTC. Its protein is CASTRWQGSLNEQYF.

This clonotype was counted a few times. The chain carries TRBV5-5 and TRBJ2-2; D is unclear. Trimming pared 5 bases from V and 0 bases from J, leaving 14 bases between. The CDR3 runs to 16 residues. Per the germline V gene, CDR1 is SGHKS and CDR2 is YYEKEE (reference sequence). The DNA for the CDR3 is TGTGCCAGCAGGTTGAGGTCAGGAGCGAACACCGGGGAGCTGTTTTTT. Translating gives CASRLRSGANTGELFF.

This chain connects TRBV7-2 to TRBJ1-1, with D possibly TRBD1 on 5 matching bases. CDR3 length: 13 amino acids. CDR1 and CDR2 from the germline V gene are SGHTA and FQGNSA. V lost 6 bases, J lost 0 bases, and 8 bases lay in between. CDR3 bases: TGTGCCAGCAGGGCGACAGTGAACACTGAAGCTTTCTTT. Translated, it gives CASRATVNTEAFF.

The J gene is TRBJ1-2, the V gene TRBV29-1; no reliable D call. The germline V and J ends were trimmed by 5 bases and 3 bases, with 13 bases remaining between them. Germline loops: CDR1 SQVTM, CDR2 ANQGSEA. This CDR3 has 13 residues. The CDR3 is CSVRLTEDYGYTF. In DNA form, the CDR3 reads TGCAGCGTTCGTCTTACAGAAGACTATGGCTACACCTTC.

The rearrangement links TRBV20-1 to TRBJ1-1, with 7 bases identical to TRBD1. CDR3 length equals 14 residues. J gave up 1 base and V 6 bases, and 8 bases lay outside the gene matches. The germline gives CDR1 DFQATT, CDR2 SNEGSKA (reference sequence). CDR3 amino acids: CSAFFGTANTEAFF. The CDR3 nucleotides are TGCAGTGCATTTTTTGGGACAGCGAACACTGAAGCTTTCTTT.

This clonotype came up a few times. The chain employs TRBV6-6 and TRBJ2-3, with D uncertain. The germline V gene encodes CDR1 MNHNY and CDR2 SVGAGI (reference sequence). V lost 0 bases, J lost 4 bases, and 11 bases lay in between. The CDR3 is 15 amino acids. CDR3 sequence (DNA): TGTGCCAGCAGTTACTCGCCACGTAGGGCAGATACGCAGTATTTT. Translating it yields CASSYSPRRADTQYF.

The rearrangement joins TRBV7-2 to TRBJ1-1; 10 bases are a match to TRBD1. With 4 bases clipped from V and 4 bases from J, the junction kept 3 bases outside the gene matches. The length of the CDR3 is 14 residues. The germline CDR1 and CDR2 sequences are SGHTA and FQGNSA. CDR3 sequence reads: CASSSTGGITEAFF. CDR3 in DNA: TGTGCCAGCAGCTCGACAGGGGGCATCACTGAAGCTTTCTTT.

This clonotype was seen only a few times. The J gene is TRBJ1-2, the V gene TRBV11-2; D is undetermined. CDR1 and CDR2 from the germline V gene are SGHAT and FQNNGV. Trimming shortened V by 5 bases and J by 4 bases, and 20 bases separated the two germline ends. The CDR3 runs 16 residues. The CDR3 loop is CASSPPGYSGFYGYTF. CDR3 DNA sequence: TGTGCCAGCAGCCCCCCCGGTTACAGCGGTTTCTATGGCTACACCTTC.

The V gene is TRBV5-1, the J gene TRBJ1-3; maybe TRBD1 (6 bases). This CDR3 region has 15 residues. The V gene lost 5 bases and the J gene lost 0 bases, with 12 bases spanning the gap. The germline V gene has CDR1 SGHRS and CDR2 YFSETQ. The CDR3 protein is CASRWGDNSGNTIYF. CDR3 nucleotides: TGCGCCAGCAGGTGGGGGGACAACTCTGGAAACACCATATATTTT. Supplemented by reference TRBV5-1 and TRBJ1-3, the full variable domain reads KAGVTQTPRYLIKTRGQQVTLSCSPISGHRSVSWYQQTPGQGLQFLFEYFSETQRNKGNFPGRFSGRQFSNSRSEMNVSTLELGDSALYLCASRWGDNSGNTIYFGEGSWLTVV.

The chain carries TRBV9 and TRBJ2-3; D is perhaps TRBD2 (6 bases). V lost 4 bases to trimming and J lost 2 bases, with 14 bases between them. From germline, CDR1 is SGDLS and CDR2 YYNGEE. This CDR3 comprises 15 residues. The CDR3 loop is CASSIRWGLTDTQYF. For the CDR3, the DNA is TGTGCCAGCAGCATACGGTGGGGACTCACAGATACGCAGTATTTT.

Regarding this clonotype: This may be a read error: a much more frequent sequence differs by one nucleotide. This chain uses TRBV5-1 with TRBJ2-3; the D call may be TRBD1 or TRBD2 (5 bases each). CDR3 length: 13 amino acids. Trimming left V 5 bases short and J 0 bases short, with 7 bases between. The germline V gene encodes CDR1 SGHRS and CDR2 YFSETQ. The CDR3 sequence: CASRRDSTDTQYF. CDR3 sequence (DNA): TGCGCCAGCAGGAGGGACAGCACAGATACGCAGTATTTT.

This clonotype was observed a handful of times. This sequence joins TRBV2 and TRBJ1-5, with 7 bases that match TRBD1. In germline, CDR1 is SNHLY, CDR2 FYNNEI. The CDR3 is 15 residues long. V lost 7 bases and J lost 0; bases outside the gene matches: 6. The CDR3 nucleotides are TGTGCCAGCACCCCAGGGGGAACTAGCAATCAGCCCCAGCATTTT. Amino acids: CASTPGGTSNQPQHF.

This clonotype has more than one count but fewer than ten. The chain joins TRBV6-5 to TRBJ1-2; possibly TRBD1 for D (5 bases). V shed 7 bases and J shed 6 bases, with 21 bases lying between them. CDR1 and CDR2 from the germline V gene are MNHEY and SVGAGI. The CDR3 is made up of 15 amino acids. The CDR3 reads CASKFEGISGDGYTF. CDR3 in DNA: TGTGCCAGCAAATTCGAGGGGATCTCAGGAGATGGCTACACCTTC.

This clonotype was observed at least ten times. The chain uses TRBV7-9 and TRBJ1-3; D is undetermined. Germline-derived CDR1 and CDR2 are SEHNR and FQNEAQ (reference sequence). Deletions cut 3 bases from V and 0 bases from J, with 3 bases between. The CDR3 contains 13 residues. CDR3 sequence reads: CASSFTSGNTIYF. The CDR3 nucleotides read TGTGCCAGCAGCTTCACCTCTGGAAACACCATATATTTT.

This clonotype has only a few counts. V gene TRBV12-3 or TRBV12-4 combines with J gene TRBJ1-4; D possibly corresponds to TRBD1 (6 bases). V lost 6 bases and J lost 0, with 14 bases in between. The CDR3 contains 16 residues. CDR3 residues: CASRPTGPATNEKLFF. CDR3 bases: TGTGCCAGCAGACCCACAGGGCCCGCAACTAATGAAAAACTGTTTTTT.

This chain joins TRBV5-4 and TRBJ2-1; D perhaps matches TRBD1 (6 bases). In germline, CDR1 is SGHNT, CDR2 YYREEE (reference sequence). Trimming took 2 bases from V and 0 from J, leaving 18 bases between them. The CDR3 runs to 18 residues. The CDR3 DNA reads TGTGCCAGCAGCTTTTGGACAGCCTATACCCCCTCCTACAATGAGCAGTTCTTC. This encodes CASSFWTAYTPSYNEQFF.

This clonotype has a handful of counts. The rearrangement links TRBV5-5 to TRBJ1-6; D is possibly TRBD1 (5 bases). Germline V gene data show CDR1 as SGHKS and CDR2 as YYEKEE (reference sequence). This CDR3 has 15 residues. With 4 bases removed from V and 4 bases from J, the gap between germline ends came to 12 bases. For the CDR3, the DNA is TGTGCCAGCAGCCATGTTTGGGGGTATAATTCACCCCTCCACTTT. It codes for CASSHVWGYNSPLHF.

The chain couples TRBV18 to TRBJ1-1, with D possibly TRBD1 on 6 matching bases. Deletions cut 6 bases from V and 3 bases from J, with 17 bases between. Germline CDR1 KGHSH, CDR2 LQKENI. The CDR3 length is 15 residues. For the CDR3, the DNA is TGTGCCAGCTCGACAACCGGGACAATGGACACTGAAGCTTTCTTT. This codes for CASSTTGTMDTEAFF.